Listed below are T cell receptor beta chains from one sample, sequenced in a study of identical twins. A single record per CDR3 protein comes from TCRdb applying MiXCR to the 5' RACE reads. Of under 300,000 distinct CDR3 sequences listed, over 9.5% are singletons. These records were also assigned to another study, of yellow fever vaccine responses in identical twins.

The material sequenced was memory (CD45RO+) T cells sorted from blood. Receptor source: a woman under 30 in good health. CDR3s include the opening cysteine and the closing phenylalanine or tryptophan. D genes are given only for firm matches. Some rows mark clone size as missing; the rest say once, few, many or name a class of expanded clone.

abundance: .
j_gene: TRBJ2-3
d_gene: .
v_gene: TRBV7-8
CDR3aa: CASSLGFMGDTQYF
CDR3nt: TGTGCCAGCAGCTTAGGATTTATGGGGGATACGCAGTATTTT

abundance: .
j_gene: TRBJ2-5
d_gene: .
v_gene: TRBV3-1
CDR3aa: CASSQIRETQYF
CDR3nt: TGTGCCAGCAGCCAAATAAGGGAGACCCAGTACTTC

abundance: many
j_gene: TRBJ1-1
d_gene: .
v_gene: TRBV9
CDR3aa: CASSVVDKNTEAFF
CDR3nt: TGTGCCAGCAGCGTAGTGGATAAGAACACTGAAGCTTTCTTT

abundance: few
j_gene: TRBJ2-5
d_gene: .
v_gene: TRBV24-1
CDR3aa: CATSDFRTTGKETQYF
CDR3nt: TGTGCCACCAGTGATTTCAGGACTACAGGCAAAGAGACCCAGTACTTC

abundance: few
j_gene: TRBJ2-3
d_gene: .
v_gene: TRBV27
CDR3aa: CASSLYGYYTDTQYF
CDR3nt: TGTGCCAGCAGTTTATACGGTTACTACACAGATACGCAGTATTTT

abundance: few
j_gene: TRBJ1-1
d_gene: TRBD1
v_gene: TRBV11-2
CDR3aa: CASSQRTGRNTEAFF
CDR3nt: TGTGCCAGCAGCCAAAGGACAGGCAGGAACACTGAAGCTTTCTTT

abundance: few
j_gene: TRBJ2-2
d_gene: TRBD1
v_gene: TRBV5-4
CDR3aa: CASSRTGTGNTGELFF
CDR3nt: TGTGCCAGCAGCAGAACCGGGACAGGGAACACCGGGGAGCTGTTTTTT

abundance: few
j_gene: TRBJ1-4
d_gene: .
v_gene: TRBV20-1
CDR3aa: CSARIGTATNEKLFF
CDR3nt: TGCAGTGCTAGAATCGGGACGGCGACTAATGAAAAACTGTTTTTT

abundance: many
j_gene: TRBJ1-2
d_gene: TRBD1
v_gene: TRBV20-1
CDR3aa: CSADRVNYGYTF
CDR3nt: TGCAGTGCGGACAGGGTTAACTATGGCTACACCTTC

abundance: few
j_gene: TRBJ2-2
d_gene: .
v_gene: TRBV6-5
CDR3aa: CASSLGRQVNTGELFF
CDR3nt: TGTGCCAGCAGTTTAGGGAGACAGGTGAACACCGGGGAGCTGTTTTTT

abundance: .
j_gene: TRBJ2-2
d_gene: TRBD2
v_gene: TRBV7-9
CDR3aa: CASSLSWGGSTGELFF
CDR3nt: TGTGCCAGCAGCTTATCATGGGGAGGGTCTACCGGGGAGCTGTTTTTT

abundance: few
j_gene: TRBJ2-3
d_gene: .
v_gene: TRBV24-1
CDR3aa: CATSESGSTDTQYF
CDR3nt: TGTGCCACCAGTGAAAGCGGAAGCACAGATACGCAGTATTTT

abundance: few
j_gene: TRBJ2-7
d_gene: TRBD2
v_gene: TRBV7-8
CDR3aa: CASSLGLGTSETYEQYF
CDR3nt: TGTGCCAGCAGCTTGGGGCTAGGGACTAGCGAAACCTACGAGCAGTACTTC

abundance: .
j_gene: TRBJ2-1
d_gene: .
v_gene: TRBV14
CDR3aa: CASSGAGDEQFF
CDR3nt: TGTGCCAGCAGCGGGGCTGGCGATGAGCAGTTCTTC

abundance: .
j_gene: TRBJ1-2
d_gene: TRBD1
v_gene: TRBV5-1
CDR3aa: CASSVQDRGEGYTF
CDR3nt: TGCGCCAGCAGCGTGCAAGACAGGGGCGAGGGCTACACCTTC

abundance: .
j_gene: TRBJ1-1
d_gene: .
v_gene: TRBV5-1
CDR3aa: CASSFLVIGMNTEAFF
CDR3nt: TGCGCCAGCAGCTTCTTAGTCATTGGGATGAACACTGAAGCTTTCTTT

abundance: .
j_gene: TRBJ2-1
d_gene: .
v_gene: TRBV10-3
CDR3aa: CATRTVLYAQFF
CDR3nt: TGTGCCACTAGGACGGTCTTGTATGCGCAGTTCTTC

abundance: .
j_gene: TRBJ2-1
d_gene: TRBD1
v_gene: TRBV7-9
CDR3aa: CASSLSGTGSYNEQFF
CDR3nt: TGTGCCAGCAGCTTATCTGGGACAGGATCCTACAATGAGCAGTTCTTC

abundance: .
j_gene: TRBJ2-3
d_gene: .
v_gene: TRBV10-2
CDR3aa: CASRSSTSTDTQYF
CDR3nt: TGCGCCAGCCGTTCCTCAACCAGCACAGATACGCAGTATTTT

abundance: many
j_gene: TRBJ2-1
d_gene: .
v_gene: TRBV29-1
CDR3aa: CSVDRAGVYNEQFF
CDR3nt: TGCAGCGTTGACCGGGCAGGGGTCTACAATGAGCAGTTCTTC

abundance: many
j_gene: TRBJ2-7
d_gene: .
v_gene: TRBV20-1
CDR3aa: CSVLHGASIEQYF
CDR3nt: TGCAGTGTCTTACATGGGGCCTCTATAGAGCAGTACTTC

abundance: .
j_gene: TRBJ2-2
d_gene: .
v_gene: TRBV19
CDR3aa: CASNDRLFAGELFF
CDR3nt: TGTGCCAGTAATGACAGGTTATTCGCCGGGGAGCTGTTTTTT

abundance: .
j_gene: TRBJ2-1
d_gene: TRBD2
v_gene: TRBV20-1
CDR3aa: CSARAETSGDYNEQFF
CDR3nt: TGCAGTGCTAGAGCCGAGACTAGCGGGGACTACAATGAGCAGTTCTTC

abundance: few
j_gene: TRBJ2-5
d_gene: TRBD2
v_gene: TRBV5-1
CDR3aa: CASATGTSGQETQYF
CDR3nt: TGCGCCAGCGCTACCGGGACTAGCGGCCAAGAGACCCAGTACTTC

abundance: few
j_gene: TRBJ2-5
d_gene: TRBD1
v_gene: TRBV6-2/TRBV6-3
CDR3aa: CASTPDRVRETQYF
CDR3nt: TGTGCCAGCACCCCGGACAGGGTACGAGAGACCCAGTACTTC

abundance: few
j_gene: TRBJ1-5
d_gene: .
v_gene: TRBV6-2/TRBV6-3
CDR3aa: CASRPPNQPQHF
CDR3nt: TGTGCCAGCAGACCCCCCAATCAGCCCCAGCATTTT

abundance: many
j_gene: TRBJ2-7
d_gene: .
v_gene: TRBV5-1
CDR3aa: CASSLMSGQGQQYF
CDR3nt: TGCGCCAGCAGCTTGATGTCGGGGCAGGGCCAGCAGTACTTC

abundance: few
j_gene: TRBJ2-2
d_gene: .
v_gene: TRBV7-2
CDR3aa: CASSSRPGATGELFF
CDR3nt: TGTGCCAGCAGCTCAAGGCCGGGGGCGACCGGGGAGCTGTTTTTT

abundance: few
j_gene: TRBJ2-1
d_gene: TRBD2
v_gene: TRBV11-2
CDR3aa: CASSLVLAGGLFEQFF
CDR3nt: TGTGCCAGCAGCTTAGTGCTAGCGGGGGGGCTGTTTGAGCAGTTCTTC